These T cell receptor beta chains were read from a single sample in a study of cytomegalovirus exposure and HLA in healthy donors. Profiled with immunoSEQ multiplex PCR; TCRdb holds only in-frame clones, not every one. The sample carries roughly 80,000 clones, 60% to 75% recorded once. The sequenced sample consisted of PBMCs. These receptors were taken from a woman aged 40 to 55 in good health and CMV-seropositive. Each CDR3 is given with its conserved first and last residue. The order of the fields is CDR3 protein, CDR3 DNA, CDR3 length, J gene, clone size, V gene, D gene. The D gene is left open where the match is weak. Rows give clone size only sometimes, using once, few, many, or a class for an expanded clone.

CASSPGLHF	TGTGCCAGCAGCCCGGGACTGCACTTC	9	TRBJ2-5	.	TRBV7-8	.
CASSLQGMETQYF	TGTGCCAGCAGCTTACAGGGAATGGAGACCCAGTACTTC	13	TRBJ2-5	.	TRBV7-2	.
CASSSDRYSGNTIYF	TGTGCCAGCAGTTCCGACAGATACTCTGGAAACACCATATATTTT	15	TRBJ1-3	once	TRBV6-5	.
CASSVGTSGETQYF	TGTGCCAGCAGCGTAGGGACTAGCGGAGAGACCCAGTACTTC	14	TRBJ2-5	.	TRBV9	TRBD2
CAWNRGQMGNQPQHF	TGTGCCTGGAATAGGGGTCAAATGGGCAATCAGCCCCAGCATTTT	15	TRBJ1-5	.	TRBV30	.
CASSMVLAGARETQYF	TGTGCCAGTAGTATGGTACTAGCGGGGGCCCGAGAGACCCAGTACTTC	16	TRBJ2-5	.	TRBV19	TRBD2
CASRPTENSPLHF	TGTGCCAGCAGACCCACAGAGAATTCACCCCTCCACTTT	13	TRBJ1-6	.	TRBV2	.
CASSFQRAPRGETQYF	TGTGCCAGCAGCTTCCAGCGGGCACCCCGGGGGGAGACCCAGTACTTC	16	TRBJ2-5	.	TRBV7-2	.
CASSLGAGYSNQPQHF	TGTGCCAGCAGCTTAGGGGCGGGGTATAGCAATCAGCCCCAGCATTTT	16	TRBJ1-5	.	TRBV7-2	.
CASSQRGSQETQYF	TGTGCCAGCAGCCAAAGGGGGTCCCAAGAGACCCAGTACTTC	14	TRBJ2-5	.	TRBV7-6	.
CASSLNPKLAGVADTQYF	TGTGCCAGCAGCTTAAACCCCAAACTAGCGGGGGTTGCAGATACGCAGTATTTT	18	TRBJ2-3	.	TRBV7-2	TRBD2
CASSPGGGGGTEAFF	TGTGCCAGCAGCCCGGGGGGAGGTGGGGGCACTGAAGCTTTCTTT	15	TRBJ1-1	.	TRBV7-2	.
CASSIDRAIRNTIYF	TGTGCCAGCAGCATTGACAGGGCCATAAGAAACACCATATATTTT	15	TRBJ1-3	.	TRBV5-6	TRBD1
CSARYSRGETQYF	TGCAGCGCAAGGTATTCCAGGGGAGAGACCCAGTACTTC	13	TRBJ2-5	.	TRBV29-1	.
CASSIVASGDNEQFF	TGTGCCAGTAGTATAGTGGCTAGCGGGGACAATGAGCAGTTCTTC	15	TRBJ2-1	.	TRBV19	TRBD2
CAISPNYEQYF	TGTGCCATCAGTCCCAACTACGAGCAGTACTTC	11	TRBJ2-7	.	TRBV10-3	.
CASSRTTGGWTEAFF	TGTGCCAGTAGTAGAACGACAGGGGGTTGGACTGAAGCTTTCTTT	15	TRBJ1-1	.	TRBV19	TRBD1
CASSDSDRFLGYTF	TGTGCCAGCAGTGATTCCGACAGGTTTCTTGGCTACACCTTC	14	TRBJ1-2	.	TRBV2	.
CASSRGQGGYTF	TGTGCCAGCAGCCGGGGACAGGGTGGCTACACCTTC	12	TRBJ1-2	.	TRBV28	TRBD1
CASSLAQGTEAFF	TGCGCCAGCAGCTTGGCGCAGGGCACTGAAGCTTTCTTT	13	TRBJ1-1	few	TRBV5-1	.
CASSLGYIGEGRSGTQYF	TGTGCCAGCAGCTTAGGGTATATAGGGGAGGGCCGTTCCGGGACCCAGTACTTC	18	TRBJ2-5	.	TRBV11-2	TRBD2
CASIITGTATEAFF	TGTGCCAGCATCATTACCGGGACAGCAACTGAAGCTTTCTTT	14	TRBJ1-1	.	TRBV6-5	TRBD1
CASSLGGGSSYNSPLHF	TGCGCCAGCAGCTTGGGTGGGGGCAGCTCCTATAATTCACCCCTCCACTTT	17	TRBJ1-6	few	TRBV5-1	.
CASSLPRRVLYGYTF	TGTGCCAGCAGCCTCCCCCGGCGGGTTCTATATGGCTACACCTTC	15	TRBJ1-2	few	TRBV5-8	.
CASSKSPPGSPLHF	TGTGCCAGCAGTAAGTCGCCGCCGGGTTCACCCCTCCACTTT	14	TRBJ1-6	.	TRBV27	.
CASSIHGNMNTEAFF	TGTGCCAGTAGTATTCACGGGAACATGAACACTGAAGCTTTCTTT	15	TRBJ1-1	few	TRBV19	.
CASSQAGPPYEQYF	TGCGCCAGCAGCCAGGCAGGTCCCCCCTACGAGCAGTACTTC	14	TRBJ2-7	.	TRBV4-1	.
CASSVVGQANSPLHF	TGTGCCAGCAGCGTAGTAGGACAGGCTAATTCACCCCTCCACTTT	15	TRBJ1-6	.	TRBV9	TRBD1
CASSLGGGYLSGETQYF	TGCGCCAGCAGCTTGGGAGGCGGGTATCTCAGTGGAGAGACCCAGTACTTC	17	TRBJ2-5	.	TRBV5-1	.
CSIRDKHNQHKHF	TGCAGCATTCGGGACAAACACAATCAGCACAAGCATTTT	13	TRBJ1-5	.	TRBV29-1	.
CASSKDSRQGRNTIYF	TGTGCCAGCAGCAAAGATTCCCGACAGGGTCGAAACACCATATATTTT	16	TRBJ1-3	.	TRBV21-1	.
CASSFVVQETQYF	TGTGCCAGCAGCTTCGTCGTCCAAGAGACCCAGTACTTC	13	TRBJ2-5	.	TRBV5-6	.
CASSTGQGEQYF	TGTGCCAGCTCAACGGGACAGGGCGAGCAGTACTTC	12	TRBJ2-7	.	TRBV18	TRBD1
CASSLPRLVGKWNEQFF	TGTGCCAGCAGCTTACCCCGACTAGTCGGTAAATGGAATGAGCAGTTCTTC	17	TRBJ2-1	few	TRBV7-9	.
CASSPTGGGQPQHF	TGTGCCAGCAGTCCTACAGGGGGGGGTCAGCCCCAGCATTTT	14	TRBJ1-5	.	TRBV6-5	TRBD1
CASSFGVDTQYF	TGTGCCAGCAGTTTCGGAGTGGATACGCAGTATTTT	12	TRBJ2-3	.	TRBV6-6	.
CASSLGGISTDTQYF	TGTGCCAGCAGCTTAGGGGGCATTAGCACAGATACGCAGTATTTT	15	TRBJ2-3	.	TRBV7-9	.
CASTLLRGPQHF	TGTGCCAGCACCCTCCTTCGAGGGCCCCAGCATTTT	12	TRBJ1-5	.	TRBV28	.
CASSEWRGGTQYF	TGCGCCAGCAGTGAATGGCGGGGAGGGACCCAGTACTTC	13	TRBJ2-5	.	TRBV10-1	.
CAWHLAGAVNEQFF	TGTGCCTGGCACCTAGCGGGGGCAGTCAATGAGCAGTTCTTC	14	TRBJ2-1	few	TRBV30	TRBD2
CASSLRLAGGLSDTQYF	TGTGCCAGCAGCCTCCGACTAGCGGGAGGTTTATCAGATACGCAGTATTTT	17	TRBJ2-3	.	TRBV5-4	TRBD2
CASRNRDTGELFF	TGTGCCAGCAGAAACAGGGACACCGGGGAGCTGTTTTTT	13	TRBJ2-2	.	TRBV27	.
CASSLSTGTEAFF	TGTGCCAGCAGCTTATCAACAGGAACTGAAGCTTTCTTT	13	TRBJ1-1	.	TRBV7-2	.
CASSARQGTHTDTQYF	TGCGCCAGCAGCGCCCGACAGGGGACCCACACAGATACGCAGTATTTT	16	TRBJ2-3	.	TRBV5-1	TRBD1
CASSLVSGDADEQYF	TGTGCCAGCAGCTTAGTCTCCGGGGATGCCGACGAGCAGTACTTC	15	TRBJ2-7	few	TRBV7-9	.
CASSLEKLAGGHNEQFF	TGTGCCAGCAGCTTAGAGAAACTAGCGGGAGGGCACAATGAGCAGTTCTTC	17	TRBJ2-1	few	TRBV7-8	TRBD2
CASSFLTAGDGYTF	TGCGCCAGCAGTTTCCTAACAGCGGGAGATGGCTACACCTTC	14	TRBJ1-2	.	TRBV4-1	.
CASSLGQVRSYEKLFF	TGTGCCAGCAGCTTAGGACAGGTTCGGTCGTATGAAAAACTGTTTTTT	16	TRBJ1-4	.	TRBV7-8	.
CASSETSGRTEQFF	TGTGCCAGCAGCGAGACTAGCGGAAGAACAGAGCAGTTCTTC	14	TRBJ2-1	few	TRBV11-2	TRBD2
CASSPNRGNTEAFF	TGTGCCAGCTCACCGAACAGGGGAAACACTGAAGCTTTCTTT	14	TRBJ1-1	.	TRBV18	TRBD1
CASGGWSDTQYF	TGTGCCAGCGGGGGCTGGTCAGATACGCAGTATTTT	12	TRBJ2-3	.	TRBV9	.
CASSLDRTTYNSPLHF	TGTGCCAGCAGTTTGGACAGAACAACCTATAATTCACCCCTCCACTTT	16	TRBJ1-6	.	TRBV7-9	.
CASSQVSPYDYEQYF	TGCGCCAGCAGCCAAGTAAGTCCCTACGACTACGAGCAGTACTTC	15	TRBJ2-7	.	TRBV4-1	.
CASSKGLAGSYEQYF	TGTGCCAGCAGTAAAGGACTAGCGGGATCCTACGAGCAGTACTTC	15	TRBJ2-7	.	TRBV6-5	TRBD2